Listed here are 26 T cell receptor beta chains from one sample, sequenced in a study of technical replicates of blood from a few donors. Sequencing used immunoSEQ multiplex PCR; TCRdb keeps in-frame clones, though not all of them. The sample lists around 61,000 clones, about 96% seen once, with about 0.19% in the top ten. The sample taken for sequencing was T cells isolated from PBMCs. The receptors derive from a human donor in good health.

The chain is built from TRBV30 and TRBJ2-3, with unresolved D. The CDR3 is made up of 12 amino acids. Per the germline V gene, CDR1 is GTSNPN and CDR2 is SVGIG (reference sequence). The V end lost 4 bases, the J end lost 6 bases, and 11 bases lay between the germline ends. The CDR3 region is CAWKRSGDTQYF. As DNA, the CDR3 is TGTGCCTGGAAGAGGAGTGGGGATACGCAGTATTTT.

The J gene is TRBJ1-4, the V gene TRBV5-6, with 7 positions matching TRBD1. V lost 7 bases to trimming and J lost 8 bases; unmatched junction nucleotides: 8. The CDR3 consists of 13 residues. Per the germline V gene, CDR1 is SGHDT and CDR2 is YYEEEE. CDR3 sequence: CASQDRPREKLFF. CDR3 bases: TGTGCCAGCCAGGACAGGCCAAGGGAAAAACTGTTTTTT.

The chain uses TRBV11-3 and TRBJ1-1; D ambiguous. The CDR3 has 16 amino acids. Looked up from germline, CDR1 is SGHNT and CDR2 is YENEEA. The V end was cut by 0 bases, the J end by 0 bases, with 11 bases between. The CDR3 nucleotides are TGTGCCAGCAGCTTAGATCCCGGGCGGGTGAACACTGAAGCTTTCTTT. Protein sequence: CASSLDPGRVNTEAFF.

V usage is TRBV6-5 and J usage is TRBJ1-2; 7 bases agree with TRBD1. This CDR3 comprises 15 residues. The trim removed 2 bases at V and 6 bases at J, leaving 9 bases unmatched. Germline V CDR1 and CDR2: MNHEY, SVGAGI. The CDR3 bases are TGTGCCAGCAGTTACCTCCCGGACAGGATTGATGGCTACACCTTC. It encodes CASSYLPDRIDGYTF.

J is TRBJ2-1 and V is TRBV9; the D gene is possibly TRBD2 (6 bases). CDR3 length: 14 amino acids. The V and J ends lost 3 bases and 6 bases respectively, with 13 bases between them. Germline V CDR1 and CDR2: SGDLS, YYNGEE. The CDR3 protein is CASSAFGGTNEQFF. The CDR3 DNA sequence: TGTGCCAGCAGCGCTTTCGGGGGTACCAATGAGCAGTTCTTC. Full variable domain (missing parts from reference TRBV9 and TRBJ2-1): DSGVTQTPKHLITATGQRVTLRCSPRSGDLSVYWYQQSLDQGLQFLIQYYNGEERAKGNILERFSAQQFPDLHSELNLSSLELGDSALYFCASSAFGGTNEQFFGPGTRLTVL.

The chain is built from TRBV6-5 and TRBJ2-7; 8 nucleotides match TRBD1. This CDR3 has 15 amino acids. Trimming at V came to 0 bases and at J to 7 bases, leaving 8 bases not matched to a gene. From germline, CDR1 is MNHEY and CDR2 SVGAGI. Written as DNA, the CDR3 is TGTGCCAGCAGTTACTCGGCAGGGGGCTTCGGTGAGCAGTACTTC. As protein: CASSYSAGGFGEQYF.

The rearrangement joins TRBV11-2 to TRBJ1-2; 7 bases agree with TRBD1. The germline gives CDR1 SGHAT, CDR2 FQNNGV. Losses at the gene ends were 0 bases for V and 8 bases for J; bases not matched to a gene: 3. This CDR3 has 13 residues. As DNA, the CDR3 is TGTGCCAGCAGCTTAGAGAACAGGGGAGGCTACACCTTC. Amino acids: CASSLENRGGYTF.

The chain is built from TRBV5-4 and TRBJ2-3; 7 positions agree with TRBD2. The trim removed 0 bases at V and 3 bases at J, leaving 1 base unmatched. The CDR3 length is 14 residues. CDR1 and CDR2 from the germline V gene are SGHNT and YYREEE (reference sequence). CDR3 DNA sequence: TGTGCCAGCAGCTTGGCGGGGGGTACAGATACGCAGTATTTT. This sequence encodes CASSLAGGTDTQYF.

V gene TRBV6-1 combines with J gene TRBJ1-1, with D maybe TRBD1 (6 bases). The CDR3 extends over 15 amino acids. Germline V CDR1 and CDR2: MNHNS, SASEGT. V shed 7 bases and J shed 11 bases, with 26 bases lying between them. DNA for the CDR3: TGTGCCAGCAAACCCTGGGGGACACAGGATACCCCTGCTTTCTTT. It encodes CASKPWGTQDTPAFF.

The CDR3 DNA sequence: TGTGCCAGCAGTGTTATTGGGAGGGGACTAGCGGGAAACTACGAGCAGTACTTC. Translation: CASSVIGRGLAGNYEQYF. J is TRBJ2-7 and V is TRBV6-1; 13 bases align to TRBD2. The germline gives CDR1 MNHNS, CDR2 SASEGT. CDR3 length: 18 residues. V lost 4 bases and J lost 3; bases outside the gene matches: 12.

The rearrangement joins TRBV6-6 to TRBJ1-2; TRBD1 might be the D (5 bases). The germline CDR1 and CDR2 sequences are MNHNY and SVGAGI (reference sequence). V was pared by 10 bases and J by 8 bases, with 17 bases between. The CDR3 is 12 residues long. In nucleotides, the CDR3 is TGTGCCACCGGGGACGGGAGGGGCGGCTACACCTTC. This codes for CATGDGRGGYTF.

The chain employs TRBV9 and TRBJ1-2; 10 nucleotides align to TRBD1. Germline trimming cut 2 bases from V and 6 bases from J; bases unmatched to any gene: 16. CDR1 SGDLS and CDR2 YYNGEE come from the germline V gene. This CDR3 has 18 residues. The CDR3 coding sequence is TGTGCCAGCAGCGTCGGAAATTTCGGTGGCGGGACAGGGGATGGCTACACCTTC. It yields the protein CASSVGNFGGGTGDGYTF. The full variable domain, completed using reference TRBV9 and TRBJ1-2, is DSGVTQTPKHLITATGQRVTLRCSPRSGDLSVYWYQQSLDQGLQFLIQYYNGEERAKGNILERFSAQQFPDLHSELNLSSLELGDSALYFCASSVGNFGGGTGDGYTFGSGTRLTVV.

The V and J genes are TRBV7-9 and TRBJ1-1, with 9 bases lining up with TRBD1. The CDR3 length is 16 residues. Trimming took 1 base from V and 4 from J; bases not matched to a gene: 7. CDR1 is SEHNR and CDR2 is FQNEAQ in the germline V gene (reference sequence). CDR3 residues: CASSLGTGVGSTEAFF. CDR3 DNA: TGTGCCAGCAGCTTAGGGACAGGGGTCGGCTCCACTGAAGCTTTCTTT.

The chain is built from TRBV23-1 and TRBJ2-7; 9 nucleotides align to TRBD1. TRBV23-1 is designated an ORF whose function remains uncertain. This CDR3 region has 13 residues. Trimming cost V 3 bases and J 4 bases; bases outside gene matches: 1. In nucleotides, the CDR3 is TGCGCCAGCAGTCAGGGGACAGGGTACGAGCAGTACTTC. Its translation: CASSQGTGYEQYF.

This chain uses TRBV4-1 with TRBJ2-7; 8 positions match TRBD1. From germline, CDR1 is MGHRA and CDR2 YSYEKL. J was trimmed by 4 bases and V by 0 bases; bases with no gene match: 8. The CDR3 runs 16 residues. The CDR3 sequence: CASSQDSRGQDYEQYF. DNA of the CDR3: TGCGCCAGCAGCCAAGACAGTAGGGGACAGGATTACGAGCAGTACTTC.

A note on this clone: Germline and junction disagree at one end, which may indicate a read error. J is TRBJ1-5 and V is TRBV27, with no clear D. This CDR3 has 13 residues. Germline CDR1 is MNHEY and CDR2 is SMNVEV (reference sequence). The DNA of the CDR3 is TGTGCCAGCAGTTTAGCTAGCCATCAGCCCCAGCATTTT. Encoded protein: CASSLASHQPQHF.

In DNA form, the CDR3 reads TGTGCCAGCAGTCTTGCGGGGGCGGGCTACAATGAGCAGTTCTTC. It encodes CASSLAGAGYNEQFF. The chain uses TRBV28 and TRBJ2-1; a possible D gene is TRBD2 (7 bases). CDR1 and CDR2 from the germline V gene are MDHEN and SYDVKM. This CDR3 region has 15 residues. Trimming shortened V by 5 bases and J by 3 bases, and 14 bases separated the two germline ends.

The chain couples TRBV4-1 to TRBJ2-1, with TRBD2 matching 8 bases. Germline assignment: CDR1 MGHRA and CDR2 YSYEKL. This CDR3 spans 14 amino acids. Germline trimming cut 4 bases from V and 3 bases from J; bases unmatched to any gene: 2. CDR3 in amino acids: CASSPRGDYNEQFF. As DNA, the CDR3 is TGCGCCAGCAGCCCGCGGGGGGACTACAATGAGCAGTTCTTC.

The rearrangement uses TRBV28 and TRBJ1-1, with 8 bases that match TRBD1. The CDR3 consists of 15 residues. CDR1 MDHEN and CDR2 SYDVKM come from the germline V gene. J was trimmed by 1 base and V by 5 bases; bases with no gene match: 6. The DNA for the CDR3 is TGTGCCAGCAGTGCAGTCGACAGGGGGAACACTGAAGCTTTCTTT. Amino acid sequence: CASSAVDRGNTEAFF.

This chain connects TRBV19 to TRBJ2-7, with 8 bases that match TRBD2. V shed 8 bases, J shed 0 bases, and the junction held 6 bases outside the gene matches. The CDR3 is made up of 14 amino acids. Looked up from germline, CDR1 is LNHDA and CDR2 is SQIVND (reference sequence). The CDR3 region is CASRSGTSSYEQYF. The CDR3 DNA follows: TGTGCCAGTCGGAGCGGGACTAGCTCCTACGAGCAGTACTTC.

The CDR3 spells CASSYSSNTGELFF. The CDR3 DNA reads TGTGCCAGCAGTTATAGCTCGAACACCGGGGAGCTGTTTTTT. The rearrangement uses TRBV6-5 and TRBJ2-2; D unresolved. Germline lookup yields CDR1 MNHEY and CDR2 SVGAGI. CDR3 size: 14 residues. V dropped 3 bases and J dropped 0 bases, with 5 bases sitting between them.

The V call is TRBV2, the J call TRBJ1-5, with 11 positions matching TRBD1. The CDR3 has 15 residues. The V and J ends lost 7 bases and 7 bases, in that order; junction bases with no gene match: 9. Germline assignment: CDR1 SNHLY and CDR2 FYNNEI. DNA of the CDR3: TGTGCCAGCAACCGGGACAGGGGGGGGGAACAGCCCCAGCATTTT. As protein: CASNRDRGGEQPQHF.

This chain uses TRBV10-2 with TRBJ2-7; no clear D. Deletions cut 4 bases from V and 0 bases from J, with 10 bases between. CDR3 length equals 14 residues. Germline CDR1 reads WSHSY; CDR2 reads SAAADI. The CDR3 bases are TGCGCCAGCAGTGTTACCGCGCACTCCTACGAGCAGTACTTC. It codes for CASSVTAHSYEQYF.

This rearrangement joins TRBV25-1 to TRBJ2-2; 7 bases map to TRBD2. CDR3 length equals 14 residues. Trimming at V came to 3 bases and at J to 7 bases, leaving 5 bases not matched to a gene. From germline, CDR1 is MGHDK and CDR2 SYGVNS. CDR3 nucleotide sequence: TGTGCCAGCAGTGACGGGTCGGGGGGCGGGGAGCTGTTTTTT. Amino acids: CASSDGSGGGELFF.

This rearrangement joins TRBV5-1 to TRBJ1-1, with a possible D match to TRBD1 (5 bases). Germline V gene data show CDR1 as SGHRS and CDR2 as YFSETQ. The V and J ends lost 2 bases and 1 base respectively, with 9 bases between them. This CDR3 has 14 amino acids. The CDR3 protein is CASSLEGQNTEAFF. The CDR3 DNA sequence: TGCGCCAGCAGCTTAGAAGGACAGAACACTGAAGCTTTCTTT.

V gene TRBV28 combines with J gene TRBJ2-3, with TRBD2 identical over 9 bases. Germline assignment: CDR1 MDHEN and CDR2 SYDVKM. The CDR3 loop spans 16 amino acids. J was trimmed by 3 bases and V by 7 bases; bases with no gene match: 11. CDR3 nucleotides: TGTGCCAGCATCGCCGGGACTAGCTTTGGAACAGATACGCAGTATTTT. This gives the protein CASIAGTSFGTDTQYF. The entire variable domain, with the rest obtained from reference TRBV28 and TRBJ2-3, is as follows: DVKVTQSSRYLVKRTGEKVFLECVQDMDHENMFWYRQDPGLGLRLIYFSYDVKMKEKGDIPEGYSVSREKKERFSLILESASTNQTSMYLCASIAGTSFGTDTQYFGPGTRLTVL.